The text below deals with one T cell receptor beta chain. The antigen is unknown. These data come from a study of blood T cells in healthy people across ages. Study observations and caveats: Long-lived donors had more naive CD4+ cells and higher diversity than aged donors.

Through a sample-barcoded 5' primer and a J-beta primer mix, a second PCR was run for roughly 7 to 11 cycles. Every cDNA molecule bore a tag from a template-switch adaptor containing 12 random nucleotides. TCRdb processed the 5' RACE reads anew with MiXCR; each CDR3 protein has one entry. The table includes around 1,700,000 distinct CDR3 sequences, roughly 27% detected once. Per the germline V gene, CDR1 is SQVTM and CDR2 is ANQGSEA. The CDR3 contains 13 residues. V lost 6 bases to trimming and J lost 5 bases; unmatched junction nucleotides: 7. There were healthy Caucasian individuals from Russia, aged roughly 6 to 90, serving as donors.

The sequenced sample was blood. The chain combines TRBV29-1 with TRBJ2-5, with 9 bases fitting TRBD1. This TCR was recovered from a woman aged 25 to 39 in good health. The CDR3 region is CSVGDRASETQYF. The CDR3 bases are TGCAGCGTAGGGGACAGGGCCTCGGAGACCCAGTACTTC.